This T cell receptor (beta chain) was captured by sequencing in a study of PD-L1 blockade in urothelial cancer (dated by TCRdb to about 2017). Background for the entire study: All patients started therapy in about 2014 and received atezolizumab 1,200 mg intravenously every 3 weeks. About nine tenths of the roughly 29 patients were identified as males with urothelial cancer of bladder origin, and a prior smoking history was reported by 18 of 29 patients. Patients had an ECOG performance status of 0 or 1 and had received between 0 and 3 prior chemotherapy regimens. Blood samples were analyzed at 3 weeks after treatment start (second dose) and at 6 weeks after treatment start. Blood samples yielded a median of around 150,000 T cells and tens of thousands of unique TCRs, with median clonality approximately 0.08. The study was an exploratory multi-omic analysis of somatic, immune and clinical correlates of response to PD-L1 blockade with atezolizumab in urothelial cancer. Pretreatment tumor samples and matched peripheral blood, collected serially before and after atezolizumab treatment, underwent TCR sequencing. Durable clinical benefit meant progression-free survival longer than 6 months, and TCR features were also tested against progression-free and overall survival. In the same patients, pretreatment tumors underwent whole exome sequencing and RNA sequencing in addition to TCR sequencing. Roughly nine patients achieved durable clinical benefit and approximately 20 did not. Around 29 patients had pretreatment blood TCR-seq, some 25 had at least one posttreatment blood collection, and some 25 had tumor TCR-seq.

CDR1 and CDR2, per the germline V gene, are SGHRS and YFSETQ. Trimming removed 4 bases from V and 4 bases from J, leaving 12 bases between the germline ends. The CDR3 starts with the cysteine, ends with the phenylalanine, and has 13 residues. Just the 39-base CDR3 DNA is kept, in frame starting at base 1. Taken with the paper, the label for time point translates to: pretreatment peripheral blood. A cohort of more than 25 patients with locally advanced or metastatic urothelial carcinoma, treated at Memorial Sloan Kettering on a trial protocol, was included. Peripheral blood mononuclear cells were collected pretreatment and during treatment, with between 1 and 8 total time points obtained per patient. The Qiagen DNeasy Blood extraction kit was used to purify genomic DNA from total PBMCs and from tumor samples. PBMCs were collected pretreatment and during treatment, and were isolated and stored as previously described.

Study-level results and caveats: Among patients with durable benefit, tumor-associated TCR clones showed greater expansion in peripheral blood 3 weeks after treatment started (n ≈ 20, p = 0.022). Small sample size (n ≈ 29) and many exploratory analyses mean the results are intended to be hypothesis-generating. A pretreatment peripheral blood TCR clonality below the median was linked to improved progression-free and overall survival.

Synthetic TCR analog templates were spiked into each PCR to estimate absolute template abundance from read counts. The immunoSEQ assay was used to amplify TCRbeta CDR3 regions from genomic DNA with bias-controlled V and J gene primers. Sequencing of rearranged TCRbeta segments was performed at approximately 20X coverage. The authors' analysis ran thus. Sequencing errors were corrected by clustering, and CDR3s were annotated against IMGT so that V, D and J genes could be assigned. Out-of-frame and stop-codon sequences were excluded, and only productive TCRbeta rearrangements were used in downstream analyses. Clonality was calculated as one minus the Shannon entropy normalized by the log of the number of unique productive sequences. Clones differing between time points or between blood and tumor were identified by Fisher's exact test with Benjamini-Hochberg correction at adjusted p below 0.01. This immuneACCESS table, as held by TCRdb, lists in-frame sequences with V and J called but not all clones. Of the missing ones, under half trace to an unresolved V gene in checked studies; the others have no known cause. That table supplies the V and J calls and clone size; D and trimming were determined from the DNA. Within this sample are around 82,000 clones, with 84% of them counted one time only. In total, the top ten clones hold approximately 2% of the sample.

Worth noting for this clone: Its antigen is not yet known. No much larger clonotype is one base removed from it; base qualities were not supplied.

The source of this sequence is a man in his sixties with urothelial cancer. The sample in question was PBMCs, obtained around atezolizumab (anti-PD-L1) treatment. The rearranged chain carries TRBV5-1 and TRBJ2-7; TRBD1 is possibly the D segment (6 matching bases). The CDR3 is CASSPPDRYEQYF. The DNA is as follows: TGCGCCAGCAGCCCCCCAGACAGGTACGAGCAGTACTTC.